These 29 T cell receptor beta chains were all obtained from the same sample, sequenced in a study of T cell responses to AZD1222 COVID-19 vaccine. Generated by immunoSEQ multiplex PCR, the TCRdb table keeps only in-frame clones and is missing some. The data show fewer than 200,000 clones, with approximately 92% seen just once and roughly 1.4% held by the top ten. Sequenced here: peripheral blood, sampled on day 0 of AZD1222 vaccination. These receptors were obtained from an adult in good health.

V usage is TRBV6-6 and J usage is TRBJ1-4; no definite D call. This CDR3 has 12 residues. CDR1 and CDR2 from the germline V gene are MNHNY and SVGAGI (reference sequence). V lost 0 bases to trimming and J lost 8 bases, with 4 bases between them. CDR3 region: CASSYSPEKLFF. CDR3 nucleotides: TGTGCCAGCAGTTACTCGCCCGAAAAACTGTTTTTT.

The chain combines TRBV5-1 with TRBJ1-3; 11 positions agree with TRBD1. V dropped 1 base and J dropped 0; count of bases not matched to a gene: 9. Germline-derived CDR1 and CDR2 are SGHRS and YFSETQ. The length of the CDR3 is 19 residues. This CDR3 is CASSLLGQGVKSSGNTIYF. As DNA, the CDR3 is TGCGCCAGCAGCTTGTTGGGACAGGGGGTTAAGAGCTCTGGAAACACCATATATTTT.

This chain links TRBV2 with TRBJ2-2; D remains ambiguous. With 7 bases removed from V and 0 bases from J, the gap between germline ends came to 6 bases. Germline CDR1 SNHLY, CDR2 FYNNEI. This CDR3 has 13 residues. The CDR3 coding sequence is TGTGCCAGCATAGACGCGAACACCGGGGAGCTGTTTTTT. Translating it yields CASIDANTGELFF.

V usage is TRBV19 and J usage is TRBJ1-3; D remains unclear. The germline CDR1 and CDR2 sequences are LNHDA and SQIVND (reference sequence). The CDR3 runs 14 residues. Deletions cut 5 bases from V and 3 bases from J, with 11 bases between. CDR3 DNA sequence: TGTGCCAGTAGTTTCTCGGACGGTGGAAACACCATATATTTT. This translates into CASSFSDGGNTIYF.

The V call is TRBV5-1, the J call TRBJ2-3; a weak D match, TRBD1 (6 bases). The germline gives CDR1 SGHRS, CDR2 YFSETQ. The length of the CDR3 is 16 residues. V was shortened by 0 bases and J by 3 bases, with 14 bases between the two germline ends. The CDR3 DNA follows: TGCGCCAGCAGCTTGGTCACAGGGATGGCAACAGATACGCAGTATTTT. This encodes CASSLVTGMATDTQYF.

The chain uses TRBV29-1 and TRBJ1-2; D is possibly TRBD1 (6 bases). CDR1 is SQVTM, CDR2 ANQGSEA, per germline. V was shortened by 0 bases and J by 8 bases, with 13 bases between the two germline ends. The CDR3 totals 13 residues. The CDR3 loop reads CSVEDLYRGGYTF. The CDR3 DNA reads TGCAGCGTTGAAGATCTTTATAGGGGGGGCTACACCTTC.

The V and J genes are TRBV5-6 and TRBJ1-2, with D perhaps TRBD1 (6 bases). Per the germline V gene, CDR1 is SGHDT and CDR2 is YYEEEE. V was shortened by 5 bases and J by 3 bases, with 20 bases between the two germline ends. The CDR3 consists of 16 residues. DNA of the CDR3: TGTGCCAGCAGATCCTCCCATGCAGGGGCGGACTATGGCTACACCTTC. Translation gives CASRSSHAGADYGYTF.

This clone was detected once. V usage is TRBV5-5 and J usage is TRBJ1-4, with unresolved D. V was clipped by 4 bases and J by 0 bases, with 13 bases between them. Per the germline V gene, CDR1 is SGHKS and CDR2 is YYEKEE (reference sequence). This CDR3 contains 16 residues. Here the CDR3 DNA reads TGTGCCAGCAGCGTCTCCGGGGAGGCAACTAATGAAAAACTGTTTTTT. Translation gives CASSVSGEATNEKLFF. The full variable domain, completed using reference TRBV5-5 and TRBJ1-4, is DAGVTQSPTHLIKTRGQQVTLRCSPISGHKSVSWYQQVLGQGPQFIFQYYEKEERGRGNFPDRFSARQFPNYSSELNVNALLLGDSALYLCASSVSGEATNEKLFFGSGTQLSVL.

About this clone itself: At one of its ends the junction is not consistent with the germline gene, which may arise from a read error. The chain employs TRBV6-5 and TRBJ1-4; no definite D call. Germline V lookup: CDR1 MNHEY, CDR2 SVGAGI. The CDR3 is made up of 15 amino acids. CDR3 amino acids: CAGRTSVNTNEKLFF. In DNA form, the CDR3 reads TGTGCCGGCAGAACTTCGGTCAATACTAATGAAAAACTGTTTTTT.

This clone was found a few times. The chain recombines TRBV13 with TRBJ1-2; D gene unclear. Between the trimmed V and J ends, which lost 5 bases and 0 bases, there was a span of 19 bases. The CDR3 runs 17 residues. Germline assignment: CDR1 PRHDT and CDR2 FYEKMQ (reference sequence). The CDR3 region has the DNA TGTGCCAGCAGCCTATGGACTCAGGCCCTTTCTAACTATGGCTACACCTTC. Its translation is CASSLWTQALSNYGYTF. Supplemented by reference TRBV13 and TRBJ1-2, the full variable domain reads AAGVIQSPRHLIKEKRETATLKCYPIPRHDTVYWYQQGPGQDPQFLISFYEKMQSDKGSIPDRFSAQQFSDYHSELNMSSLELGDSALYFCASSLWTQALSNYGYTFGSGTRLTVV.

The chain joins TRBV5-1 to TRBJ2-5, with 11 bases aligning to TRBD1. Germline loops: CDR1 SGHRS, CDR2 YFSETQ. Losses at the gene ends were 4 bases for V and 9 bases for J; bases not matched to a gene: 11. CDR3 length: 15 residues. The CDR3 DNA follows: TGCGCCAGCAGCCCCGGGACAGGGGGTTTAAGGGCCCAGTACTTC. It specifies CASSPGTGGLRAQYF.

The V gene is TRBV6-5, the J gene TRBJ2-4, with TRBD2 identical over 8 bases. After removal of 6 bases from V and 7 bases from J, the junction contained 8 bases not matched to a gene. Germline loops: CDR1 MNHEY, CDR2 SVGAGI. The CDR3 is 14 residues long. DNA of the CDR3: TGTGCCAGCAGACCCAGCGGGGGCGGGAACATTCAGTACTTC. This gives the protein CASRPSGGGNIQYF.

Details on this clone: The same CDR3 is also encoded by other DNA sequences in this sample. J is TRBJ2-7 and V is TRBV7-8, with D uncertain. The germline V and J ends were trimmed by 3 bases and 1 base, with 1 base remaining between them. Germline CDR1 reads SGHVS; CDR2 reads FQNEAQ. The CDR3 length is 11 residues. CDR3 loop: CASSFSYEQYF. The CDR3 nucleotides are TGTGCCAGCAGCTTTTCCTACGAGCAGTACTTC.

This rearrangement joins TRBV5-1 to TRBJ1-1; unclear D gene. Germline V CDR1 and CDR2: SGHRS, YFSETQ. V lost 2 bases, J lost 0 bases, and 8 bases lay in between. The CDR3 loop spans 14 amino acids. CDR3 nucleotides: TGCGCCAGCAGCTTATACAGCATGAACACTGAAGCTTTCTTT. It specifies CASSLYSMNTEAFF.

J is TRBJ2-2 and V is TRBV10-3; D is undetermined. In germline, CDR1 is ENHRY, CDR2 SYGVKD. V gave up 8 bases and J gave up 4 bases, with 11 bases separating them. The CDR3 length is 13 residues. The CDR3: CAIGEFLTGELFF. CDR3 coding DNA: TGTGCCATCGGCGAGTTTCTCACCGGGGAGCTGTTTTTT.

The rearrangement links TRBV2 to TRBJ1-1; unclear D gene. The germline gives CDR1 SNHLY, CDR2 FYNNEI. The CDR3 has 13 amino acids. The germline V and J ends were trimmed by 6 bases and 0 bases, with 8 bases remaining between them. The CDR3 region is CASSPLMNTEAFF. In DNA, the CDR3 is TGTGCCAGCAGCCCCCTTATGAACACTGAAGCTTTCTTT.

This clone has more than one count but fewer than ten. In DNA, the CDR3 is TGTGCCAGCAGTTTGGGCAGGGGTTTCGAAAAACTGTTTTTT. It is translated as CASSLGRGFEKLFF. V gene TRBV27 combines with J gene TRBJ1-4; TRBD1 might be the D (6 bases). Trimming took off 3 bases at V and 8 bases at J, with 13 bases between the two ends. This CDR3 region has 14 residues. Germline lookup yields CDR1 MNHEY and CDR2 SMNVEV (reference sequence). Full variable domain (rest looked up from reference TRBV27 and TRBJ1-4): EAQVTQNPRYLITVTGKKLTVTCSQNMNHEYMSWYRQDPGLGLRQIYYSMNVEVTDKGDVPEGYKVSRKEKRNFPLILESPSPNQTSLYFCASSLGRGFEKLFFGSGTQLSVL.

The chain employs TRBV7-2 and TRBJ2-1; maybe TRBD1 (5 bases). Germline-derived CDR1 and CDR2 are SGHTA and FQGNSA. Trimming removed 1 base from V and 0 bases from J, with 7 bases in between. The CDR3 loop spans 15 amino acids. The CDR3 coding sequence is TGTGCCAGCAGCTTAGGGGGCTACTCCTACAATGAGCAGTTCTTC. This encodes CASSLGGYSYNEQFF.

This chain links TRBV19 with TRBJ1-2, with D unclear. The CDR3 contains 14 residues. Germline CDR1 is LNHDA and CDR2 is SQIVND (reference sequence). Trimming cost V 6 bases and J 2 bases, with 13 bases left between them. The DNA for the CDR3 is TGTGCCAGTAGAGATCAGGCGGGGAACTATGGCTACACCTTC. Translated, it gives CASRDQAGNYGYTF.

J is TRBJ1-5 and V is TRBV4-2; D not certain. Germline V CDR1 and CDR2: LGHNA, YNFKEQ. The CDR3 sequence is 13 residues long. Deletions cut 2 bases from V and 3 bases from J, with 5 bases between. The CDR3 sequence is CASSQIPNQPQHF. The DNA of the CDR3 is TGTGCCAGCAGCCAAATCCCCAATCAGCCCCAGCATTTT.

The chain is built from TRBV27 and TRBJ1-1; 9 bases are shared with TRBD1. With V trimmed by 4 bases and J by 5 bases, 14 bases remained unmatched. CDR3 length: 17 residues. The germline V gene encodes CDR1 MNHEY and CDR2 SMNVEV (reference sequence). CDR3 residues: CASSSIRDRVFKTEAFF. CDR3 DNA sequence: TGTGCCAGCAGTTCAATCCGGGACAGGGTCTTCAAAACTGAAGCTTTCTTT.

J is TRBJ1-3 and V is TRBV28; 8 bases map to TRBD1. V gave up 5 bases and J gave up 8 bases; unmatched junction bases: 5. The CDR3 runs 13 residues. The germline V gene has CDR1 MDHEN and CDR2 SYDVKM. The CDR3: CASSPDRGHTIYF. The CDR3 DNA sequence: TGTGCCAGCAGTCCCGACAGGGGACACACCATATATTTT.

The chain is built from TRBV9 and TRBJ2-3, with 13 nucleotides matching TRBD2. The junction had 6 bases not matched to a gene; V was cut back by 7 bases and J by 1 base. The germline CDR1 and CDR2 sequences are SGDLS and YYNGEE. The length of the CDR3 is 16 residues. The CDR3 bases are TGTGCCAGCGGGCAAGGGACTAGCGGGGGCACAGATACGCAGTATTTT. It yields the protein CASGQGTSGGTDTQYF.

This chain uses TRBV19 with TRBJ1-1, with unresolved D. CDR1 and CDR2 from the germline V gene are LNHDA and SQIVND (reference sequence). The length of the CDR3 is 14 residues. V lost 1 base and J 4 bases, leaving 10 bases between the germline ends. This CDR3 is CASSIGDSSTEAFF. In DNA form, the CDR3 reads TGTGCCAGTAGTATAGGGGATTCCAGCACTGAAGCTTTCTTT.

The rearrangement links TRBV19 to TRBJ1-2; D is possibly TRBD1 (5 bases). Germline assignment: CDR1 LNHDA and CDR2 SQIVND (reference sequence). Trimming took off 5 bases at V and 8 bases at J, with 30 bases between the two ends. The CDR3 runs to 18 residues. The CDR3 reads CASSASGTGLKVSYGYTF. DNA of the CDR3: TGTGCCAGTAGTGCATCCGGGACCGGACTCAAAGTCTCCTACGGCTACACCTTC.

The J gene is TRBJ1-1, the V gene TRBV24-1; 8 nucleotides align to TRBD1. Trimming cost V 7 bases and J 1 base; bases outside gene matches: 19. This CDR3 has 19 amino acids. Germline lookup yields CDR1 KGHDR and CDR2 SFDVKD. The CDR3 spells CATSPSKTGQGITNTEAFF. The CDR3 nucleotides read TGTGCCACCAGCCCTAGCAAAACCGGACAGGGTATAACGAACACTGAAGCTTTCTTT.

The chain carries TRBV12-3 or TRBV12-4 and TRBJ2-1; D is undetermined. Trimming cost V 8 bases and J 0 bases, with 5 bases left between them. This CDR3 region has 12 residues. Here the CDR3 reads CASGGSYNEQFF. CDR3 DNA: TGTGCCAGCGGCGGCTCCTACAATGAGCAGTTCTTC.

CDR3 amino acids: CASSLVGTGDYGYTF. As DNA, the CDR3 is TGTGCCAGCAGCTTGGTGGGGACAGGGGACTATGGCTACACCTTC. The V gene is TRBV5-4, the J gene TRBJ1-2, with TRBD1 identical over 10 bases. In germline, CDR1 is SGHNT, CDR2 YYREEE (reference sequence). The length of the CDR3 is 15 residues. After removal of 0 bases from V and 3 bases from J, the junction contained 2 bases not matched to a gene.

The genes are TRBV4-2 and TRBJ2-6, with D tentatively TRBD2 (5 bases). CDR3 length equals 16 residues. V was trimmed by 6 bases and J by 0 bases, leaving 12 bases between them. The germline CDR1 and CDR2 sequences are LGHNA and YNFKEQ. The CDR3 loop reads CASREGAYSGANVLTF. CDR3 nucleotide sequence: TGTGCCAGCAGAGAGGGAGCATACTCTGGGGCCAACGTCCTGACTTTC.